Below are 18 T cell receptor beta chains sequenced from a single sample in a study of beta chain features in type 1 diabetes. Study-wide results and caveats: There was a moderate but significant shortening of TCRB CDR3s in all four CD4+ subsets of Type 1 diabetes patients.

The antigens these receptors bind are not known. cDNA synthesis used the whole RNA isolate, giving expressed TCRB sequences. TCRdb keeps only in-frame clones here, not all; method: immunoSEQ multiplex PCR. Of a few hundred thousand clones in the sample, roughly 13% were seen once. Sequences were obtained from naive CD4+ T cells from blood. Every receptor here comes from a young woman with type 1 diabetes.

The chain employs TRBV25-1 and TRBJ1-2; TRBD1 might be the D (6 bases). The CDR3 spans 12 residues. The V gene lost 5 bases and the J gene lost 4 bases, with 8 bases spanning the gap. Germline V CDR1 and CDR2: MGHDK, SYGVNS. The chain's CDR3 is CASSTGRYGYTF. In DNA, the CDR3 is TGTGCCAGCAGTACAGGGCGCTATGGCTACACCTTC.

This clone appeared a few times. The J gene is TRBJ1-2, the V gene TRBV18; 8 bases match TRBD1. The CDR3 loop spans 14 amino acids. The germline V gene encodes CDR1 KGHSH and CDR2 LQKENI. The ends lost 4 bases at V and 6 bases at J; junction bases unmatched: 7. The CDR3 sequence: CASSQTGQADGYTF. The CDR3 nucleotides read TGTGCCAGCTCACAAACGGGACAGGCGGATGGCTACACCTTC.

This clone occurred a few times. The rearrangement uses TRBV6-6 and TRBJ2-7, with 7 bases aligning to TRBD2. Germline V gives CDR1 MNHNY, CDR2 SVGAGI (reference sequence). The CDR3 totals 12 residues. The ends lost 2 bases at V and 5 bases at J; junction bases unmatched: 0. The CDR3 spells CASSYREDEQYF. The CDR3 region has the DNA TGTGCCAGCAGTTACCGGGAGGACGAGCAGTACTTC.

This clone was counted only a few times. V is TRBV18 and J is TRBJ2-7, with 7 positions matching TRBD1. CDR3 length equals 14 residues. The V and J ends lost 4 bases and 2 bases, in that order; junction bases with no gene match: 5. From germline, CDR1 is KGHSH and CDR2 LQKENI. Here the CDR3 reads CASSQATGTYEQYF. The CDR3 DNA sequence: TGTGCCAGCTCACAAGCGACAGGGACCTACGAGCAGTACTTC. The full variable domain, with the rest looked up from reference TRBV18 and TRBJ2-7, is NAGVMQNPRHLVRRRGQEARLRCSPMKGHSHVYWYRQLPEEGLKFMVYLQKENIIDESGMPKERFSAEFPKEGPSILRIQQVVRGDSAAYFCASSQATGTYEQYFGPGTRLTVT.

This clone was seen a handful of times. The rearrangement links TRBV27 to TRBJ2-3, with 9 bases lining up with TRBD2. After removal of 6 bases from V and 8 bases from J, the junction contained 9 bases not matched to a gene. Germline V CDR1 and CDR2: MNHEY, SMNVEV (reference sequence). The CDR3 extends over 14 amino acids. CDR3 bases: TGTGCCAGCAGGCGAGGGGGGACTAGCCCTACGCAGTATTTT. It translates to CASRRGGTSPTQYF.

V and J are TRBV6-5 and TRBJ2-1; 9 nucleotides agree with TRBD1. Per the germline V gene, CDR1 is MNHEY and CDR2 is SVGAGI. CDR3 size: 15 residues. V shed 2 bases, J shed 6 bases, and the junction held 5 bases outside the gene matches. This CDR3 reads CASSYGTGRGNEQFF. CDR3 sequence (DNA): TGTGCCAGCAGTTACGGGACAGGGAGAGGCAATGAGCAGTTCTTC.

The chain joins TRBV28 to TRBJ1-2; 8 bases are shared with TRBD1. The V segment lost 4 bases and the J segment 4 bases; nucleotides outside the gene matches: 2. This CDR3 is built from 13 residues. Per the germline V gene, CDR1 is MDHEN and CDR2 is SYDVKM. CDR3 in DNA: TGTGCCAGCAGTTGGGGGACAGGCTATGGCTACACCTTC. This sequence encodes CASSWGTGYGYTF.

This clone has more than one count but fewer than ten. The genes are TRBV5-1 and TRBJ2-2; TRBD2 aligns across 7 bases. Germline V gene lookup returns CDR1 SGHRS and CDR2 YFSETQ. The CDR3 runs 13 residues. The trim removed 4 bases at V and 6 bases at J, leaving 3 bases unmatched. CDR3 region: CASSGRAAGELFF. Here the CDR3 DNA reads TGCGCCAGCAGCGGGAGGGCCGCCGGGGAGCTGTTTTTT. The complete variable domain, with remaining parts taken from reference TRBV5-1 and TRBJ2-2, reads KAGVTQTPRYLIKTRGQQVTLSCSPISGHRSVSWYQQTPGQGLQFLFEYFSETQRNKGNFPGRFSGRQFSNSRSEMNVSTLELGDSALYLCASSGRAAGELFFGEGSRLTVL.

This clone was counted only a few times. This sequence joins TRBV27 and TRBJ2-1; tentatively, D is TRBD2 (6 bases). V lost 2 bases to trimming and J lost 9 bases, with 14 bases between them. Germline lookup yields CDR1 MNHEY and CDR2 SMNVEV (reference sequence). This CDR3 has 14 amino acids. The CDR3 loop reads CASSLIGGRGEQFF. In nucleotides, the CDR3 is TGTGCCAGCAGTTTAATAGGAGGGCGAGGTGAGCAGTTCTTC.

The chain recombines TRBV15 with TRBJ2-3, with 7 nucleotides matching TRBD2. The CDR3 has 16 residues. CDR1 is LNHNV, CDR2 YYDKDF, per germline (reference sequence). Losses at the gene ends were 5 bases for V and 4 bases for J; bases not matched to a gene: 12. CDR3 protein: CATSRGRTRRPDTQYF. CDR3 in DNA: TGTGCCACCAGCCGAGGTCGGACTAGAAGACCAGATACGCAGTATTTT.

The rearrangement uses TRBV28 and TRBJ1-1; no reliable D call. With 6 bases removed from V and 4 bases from J, the gap between germline ends came to 12 bases. Germline-derived CDR1 and CDR2 are MDHEN and SYDVKM. The CDR3 contains 13 residues. CDR3 nucleotides: TGTGCCAGCAGCCCGCCGGAGCGCACTGAAGCTTTCTTT. Protein product: CASSPPERTEAFF.

The J gene is TRBJ2-7, the V gene TRBV2; D possibly corresponds to TRBD1 (6 bases). Germline-derived CDR1 and CDR2 are SNHLY and FYNNEI. This CDR3 contains 14 residues. Trimming stripped 5 bases from V and 4 bases from J, with 15 bases between. The CDR3 loop is CASSYDRIMYEQYF. CDR3 bases: TGTGCCAGCAGTTACGACAGGATAATGTACGAGCAGTACTTC.

V and J are TRBV30 and TRBJ2-1; TRBD2 matches at 8 bases. The length of the CDR3 is 18 residues. In germline, CDR1 is GTSNPN, CDR2 SVGIG (reference sequence). The V and J ends lost 3 bases and 3 bases, in that order; junction bases with no gene match: 16. The CDR3 spells CAWSKSKFGRADYNEQFF. The CDR3 DNA follows: TGTGCCTGGAGCAAATCAAAATTCGGGAGGGCAGACTACAATGAGCAGTTCTTC.

This clone was detected only a few times. The chain carries TRBV28 and TRBJ2-1; 14 bases agree with TRBD2. The length of the CDR3 is 19 residues. In germline, CDR1 is MDHEN, CDR2 SYDVKM. Trimming removed 5 bases from V and 0 bases from J; junction bases left unmatched: 9. CDR3 sequence reads: CASSNWGLAGATSYNEQFF. The CDR3 nucleotides are TGTGCCAGCAGTAACTGGGGACTAGCGGGAGCGACCTCCTACAATGAGCAGTTCTTC. Supplemented by reference TRBV28 and TRBJ2-1, the full variable domain reads DVKVTQSSRYLVKRTGEKVFLECVQDMDHENMFWYRQDPGLGLRLIYFSYDVKMKEKGDIPEGYSVSREKKERFSLILESASTNQTSMYLCASSNWGLAGATSYNEQFFGPGTRLTVL.

This clone was detected a few times. J is TRBJ2-3 and V is TRBV4-3; 8 bases align to TRBD2. The CDR3 consists of 17 residues. The V gene end was trimmed by 0 bases and the J gene end by 2 bases; junction bases not matched to a gene: 7. CDR1 is LGHNA and CDR2 is YSLEER in the germline V gene. The chain's CDR3 is CASSQDTASGFTDTQYF. CDR3 coding DNA: TGCGCCAGCAGCCAAGATACGGCTAGCGGGTTCACAGATACGCAGTATTTT.

The count of this clone is one. The chain carries TRBV30 and TRBJ1-2; D remains unclear. V was clipped by 8 bases and J by 1 base, with 11 bases between them. The germline gives CDR1 GTSNPN, CDR2 SVGIG (reference sequence). This CDR3 region has 12 residues. CDR3 protein: CARGHFNYGYTF. CDR3 in DNA: TGTGCCCGTGGGCACTTTAACTATGGCTACACCTTC.

The J gene is TRBJ2-5, the V gene TRBV29-1; no firm D call. The CDR3 consists of 13 residues. The germline V and J ends were trimmed by 6 bases and 2 bases, with 13 bases remaining between them. Germline V gives CDR1 SQVTM, CDR2 ANQGSEA. The CDR3 loop is CSVPVGLQETQYF. DNA for the CDR3: TGCAGCGTCCCAGTGGGCTTACAAGAGACCCAGTACTTC.

This clone showed up just a few times. The CDR3 bases are TGTGCCAGCAGCCAAGAGGGAGACAGGACCTATGGCTACACCTTC. It specifies CASSQEGDRTYGYTF. The chain joins TRBV14 to TRBJ1-2; a possible D gene is TRBD1 (6 bases). Trimming removed 0 bases from V and 4 bases from J, with 12 bases in between. The CDR3 runs 15 residues. The germline gives CDR1 SGHDN, CDR2 FVKESK.